This TCR beta chain was identified in a study of PD-1 blockade in mismatch repair-deficient tumors. Overall study: All were previously treated, progressing patients with 12 mismatch repair-deficient cancer types. Study-level findings and limits: After pembrolizumab, tumor-resident clones rose rapidly, then generally contracted before radiologic responses.

Measured with immunoSEQ multiplex PCR; TCRdb has only the in-frame clones, and not every one. Of about 18,000 clones in the sample, around 82% were seen once. A remark on this clone: Its antigen is unidentified.

All patients were mismatch repair deficient, assessed by either PCR or immunohistochemistry. The CDR3 loop spans 14 amino acids. CDR1 and CDR2 from the germline V gene are GTSNPN and SVGIG (reference sequence). Source: PBMCs, taken less than 25 weeks after starting pembrolizumab. This chain uses TRBV30 with TRBJ2-5, with 14 nucleotides matching TRBD2. The closer fit of TRBJ2-7 to the DNA end suggests the J call may be wrong. The receptor's source is an adult with mismatch repair-deficient cancer. CDR3: CACRGLAGDVEQYF. The CDR3 DNA reads as TGTGCCTGCCGGGGACTAGCGGGAGATGTCGAGCAGTACTTC.